These 2 T cell receptor beta chains came from one sample sequenced in a study of vaccination and CD4 T cells after COVID-19. Cultured CD4+ T cell DNA was sequenced using the Oncomine TCR Beta short-read assay. TCRdb itself ran the PCR reads through MiXCR, one entry per CDR3 protein. The sample has a few thousand distinct CDR3 sequences, about three quarters seen once; the top ten hold approximately 19%. Treatment here: approximately 10-day PBMC culture with coronavirus spike peptide pools or control peptides (ViraFEST assay). The antigens for these receptors are not known. The material sequenced was CD4+ T cells from blood, cultured in vitro. These receptors were obtained from a human donor who had recovered from COVID-19.

This clonotype was seen once. The chain recombines TRBV7-2 with TRBJ2-3, with D perhaps TRBD1 (5 bases). The V and J ends lost 4 bases and 1 base respectively, with 6 bases between them. Germline values: CDR1 SGHTA, CDR2 FQGNSA. The CDR3 extends over 13 amino acids. The chain's CDR3 is CASSSTGTDTQYF. The DNA of the CDR3 is TGTGCCAGCAGCTCGACAGGCACAGATACGCAGTATTTT.

This clonotype is classed as hyperexpanded (1% or more). The V call is TRBV7-3, the J call TRBJ2-3, with TRBD2 matching over 11 bases. This CDR3 region has 18 residues. The germline V gene has CDR1 SGHTA and CDR2 FQGTGA. The trim removed 0 bases at V and 0 bases at J, leaving 5 bases unmatched. CDR3 nucleotides: TGTGCCAGCAGCTTAACAGGCCCTAGCGGGGGGAGCACAGATACGCAGTATTTT. This encodes CASSLTGPSGGSTDTQYF.